A selection of T cell receptor beta chains follows, all from one sample in a study of cytomegalovirus exposure and HLA in healthy donors. Profiling relied on immunoSEQ multiplex PCR, and the TCRdb table lists in-frame clones only, not all of them. Of about 200,000 clones listed, 70% to 85% are singletons. Material for sequencing was PBMCs. These receptors came from a young woman in good health and CMV-seropositive. Both conserved end residues are part of each CDR3. The D gene is left open where the match is weak. The listing skips clone size in some rows; elsewhere it reads once, few, many or a size class.

D gene	CDR3 length	V gene	J gene	clone size	CDR3 DNA	CDR3 protein
NA	17	TRBV25-1	TRBJ2-2	NA	TGTGCCAGCAGTGAATCGGGCAGCGGCCTTGACACCGGGGAGCTGTTTTTT	CASSESGSGLDTGELFF
NA	13	TRBV29-1	TRBJ2-3	NA	TGCAGCGCGCTTAGCGGTAGCACAGATACGCAGTATTTT	CSALSGSTDTQYF
NA	14	TRBV25-1	TRBJ2-5	NA	TGTGCCAGCAGTGATGCAGGGACAAAAGAGACCCAGTACTTC	CASSDAGTKETQYF
TRBD1	14	TRBV6-5	TRBJ1-1	NA	TGTGCCAGCAGTTATGACGGGACAGACCCTGAAGCTTTCTTT	CASSYDGTDPEAFF
TRBD1	16	TRBV7-8	TRBJ1-4	NA	TGTGCCAGCAGCTTAGTTGTGGGACAGGGGTTGCAAAAACTGTTTTTT	CASSLVVGQGLQKLFF
TRBD2	15	TRBV2	TRBJ2-3	NA	TGTGCCAGCAGCCGACTAGCGGGAGATGCAGATACGCAGTATTTT	CASSRLAGDADTQYF
NA	15	TRBV14	TRBJ2-7	NA	TGTGCCAGCAGCCAAGATATTGCCGGTACCTACGAGCAGTACTTC	CASSQDIAGTYEQYF
NA	11	TRBV20-1	TRBJ1-2	few	TGCAGTGCTGGCAGCGGCTATGGCTACACCTTC	CSAGSGYGYTF
NA	15	TRBV18	TRBJ2-2	few	TGTGCCAGCTTACCCCGCGGGGAGACCACCGGGGAGCTGTTTTTT	CASLPRGETTGELFF
TRBD1	12	TRBV2	TRBJ2-2	NA	TGTGCCAGCCTGACAGGGACCGGGGAGCTGTTTTTT	CASLTGTGELFF
TRBD2	15	TRBV7-3	TRBJ2-1	NA	TGTGCCAGCAGCTTGGGACTAGCGGGTCACAATGAGCAGTTCTTC	CASSLGLAGHNEQFF
NA	13	TRBV30	TRBJ2-7	NA	TGTGCCTGGAGTTACGAAGGGGGAGACGAGCAGTACTTC	CAWSYEGGDEQYF
NA	14	TRBV6-5	TRBJ1-1	NA	TGTGCCAGCAGTTACAGTCCGGGGAACACTGAAGCTTTCTTT	CASSYSPGNTEAFF
NA	14	TRBV27	TRBJ2-6	NA	TGTGCCAGCACCACTCTATCTGGGGCCAACGTCCTGACTTTC	CASTTLSGANVLTF
TRBD1	14	TRBV29-1	TRBJ2-7	NA	TGCAGCGTTGTAACCTTCGGGACAGCCTACGAGCAGTACTTC	CSVVTFGTAYEQYF
NA	12	TRBV5-4	TRBJ2-1	NA	TGTGCCAGCAGCCCCGAGCGGAATGAGCAGTTCTTC	CASSPERNEQFF
NA	16	TRBV5-1	TRBJ2-7	NA	TGCGCCAGCAGCCCGATGGGAGGCGGAAGGGCCTACGAGCAGTACTTC	CASSPMGGGRAYEQYF
TRBD1	17	TRBV5-4	TRBJ1-2	NA	TGTGCCAGCAGTTACCCGGGACAGGGGGCCGGGGTAGATGGCTACACCTTC	CASSYPGQGAGVDGYTF
TRBD1	16	TRBV7-2	TRBJ2-5	NA	TGTGCCAGCAGCTTAGCGGTGACAGGGGGCCAAGAGACCCAGTACTTC	CASSLAVTGGQETQYF
NA	13	TRBV11-2	TRBJ2-7	NA	TGTGCCAGCAGCTTAGCGGGAGTCTACGAGCAGTACTTC	CASSLAGVYEQYF
TRBD1	15	TRBV6-1	TRBJ2-2	NA	TGTGCCAGCACCCGAGACAGGGACCCCACCGGGGAGCTGTTTTTT	CASTRDRDPTGELFF
NA	15	TRBV7-2	TRBJ1-2	NA	TGTGCCAGCAGCAAACAGTCAATCGGAGGGGCTGGCTACACCTTC	CASSKQSIGGAGYTF
TRBD1	15	TRBV2	TRBJ1-5	few	TGTGCCAGCAGTGAAACGGACAGGGGCAATCAGCCCCAGCATTTT	CASSETDRGNQPQHF
NA	14	TRBV7-8	TRBJ1-1	NA	TGTGCCAGCAGCTTTAGGACTGGAAACACTGAAGCTTTCTTT	CASSFRTGNTEAFF
NA	17	TRBV5-1	TRBJ2-1	NA	TGCGCCAGCAGCCTGGGATGGGACACAAGCTCCTACAATGAGCAGTTCTTC	CASSLGWDTSSYNEQFF